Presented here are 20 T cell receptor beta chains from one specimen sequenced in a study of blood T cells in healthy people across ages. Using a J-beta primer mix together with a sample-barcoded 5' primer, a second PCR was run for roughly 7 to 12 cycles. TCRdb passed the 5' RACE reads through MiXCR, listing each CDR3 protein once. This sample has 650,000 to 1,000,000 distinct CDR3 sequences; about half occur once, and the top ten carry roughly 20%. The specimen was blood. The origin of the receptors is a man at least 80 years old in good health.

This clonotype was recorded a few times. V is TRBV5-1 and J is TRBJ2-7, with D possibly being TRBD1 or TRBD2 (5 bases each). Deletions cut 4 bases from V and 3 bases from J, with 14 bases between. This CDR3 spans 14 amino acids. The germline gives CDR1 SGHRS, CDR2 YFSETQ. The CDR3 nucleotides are TGCGCCAGCAGCCGCCGGGGCGACCTCTACGAGCAGTACTTC. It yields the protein CASSRRGDLYEQYF. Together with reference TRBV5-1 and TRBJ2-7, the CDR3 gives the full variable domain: KAGVTQTPRYLIKTRGQQVTLSCSPISGHRSVSWYQQTPGQGLQFLFEYFSETQRNKGNFPGRFSGRQFSNSRSEMNVSTLELGDSALYLCASSRRGDLYEQYFGPGTRLTVT.

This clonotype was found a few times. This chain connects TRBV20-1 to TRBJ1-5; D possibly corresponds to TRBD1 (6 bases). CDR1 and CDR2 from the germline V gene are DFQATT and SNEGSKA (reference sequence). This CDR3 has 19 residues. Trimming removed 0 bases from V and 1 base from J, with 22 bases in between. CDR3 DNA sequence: TGCAGTGCTAGAGATCCCGGAAGACAGGCTTCAGGGAGCAATCAGCCCCAGCATTTT. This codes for CSARDPGRQASGSNQPQHF.

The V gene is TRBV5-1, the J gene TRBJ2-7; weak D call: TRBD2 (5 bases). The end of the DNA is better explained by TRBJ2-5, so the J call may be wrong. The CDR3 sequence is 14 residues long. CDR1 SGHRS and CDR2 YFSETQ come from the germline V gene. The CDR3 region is CASSVSYGEETQYF. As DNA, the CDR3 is TGCGCCAGCAGCGTTTCTTATGGGGAGGAGACCCAGTACTTC.

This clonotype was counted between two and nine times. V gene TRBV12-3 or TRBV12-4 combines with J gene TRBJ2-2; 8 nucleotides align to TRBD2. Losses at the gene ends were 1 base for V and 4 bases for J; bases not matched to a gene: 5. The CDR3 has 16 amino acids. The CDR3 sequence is CASSLDGRAGTGELFF. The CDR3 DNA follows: TGTGCCAGCAGTTTAGACGGGAGGGCCGGCACCGGGGAGCTGTTTTTT.

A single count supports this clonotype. Here the CDR3 DNA reads TGCGCCAGCAAGCGGTTAGCATCCCTAGGTACAGATACGCAGTATTTT. Its translation: CASKRLASLGTDTQYF. This rearrangement joins TRBV5-1 to TRBJ2-3, with TRBD2 as a possible D gene (5 bases). CDR1 and CDR2 (germline): SGHRS, YFSETQ. Trimming shortened V by 6 bases and J by 3 bases, and 20 bases separated the two germline ends. The CDR3 is 16 residues long.

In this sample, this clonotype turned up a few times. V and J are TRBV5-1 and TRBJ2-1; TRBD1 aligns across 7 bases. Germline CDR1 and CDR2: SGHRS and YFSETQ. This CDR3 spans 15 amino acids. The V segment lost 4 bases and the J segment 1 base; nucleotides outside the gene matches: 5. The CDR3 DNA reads TGCGCCAGCAGCCGAGGGGGCGAATCCTACAATGAGCAGTTCTTC. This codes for CASSRGGESYNEQFF.

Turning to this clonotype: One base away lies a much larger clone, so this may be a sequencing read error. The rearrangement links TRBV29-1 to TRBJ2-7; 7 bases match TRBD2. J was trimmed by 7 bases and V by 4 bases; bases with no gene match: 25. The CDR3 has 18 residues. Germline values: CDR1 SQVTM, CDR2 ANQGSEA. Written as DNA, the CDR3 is TGCAGCGTTGGATGGGCTAGCGGAACCCCAACCTCCTACAATGAGCAGTACTTC. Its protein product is CSVGWASGTPTSYNEQYF.

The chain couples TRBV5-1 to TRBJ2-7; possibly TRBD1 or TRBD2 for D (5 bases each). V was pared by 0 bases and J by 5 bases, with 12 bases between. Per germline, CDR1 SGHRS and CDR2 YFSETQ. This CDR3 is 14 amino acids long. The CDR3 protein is CASSLGGAAHEQYF. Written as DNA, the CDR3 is TGCGCCAGCAGCTTGGGAGGGGCCGCCCACGAGCAGTACTTC.

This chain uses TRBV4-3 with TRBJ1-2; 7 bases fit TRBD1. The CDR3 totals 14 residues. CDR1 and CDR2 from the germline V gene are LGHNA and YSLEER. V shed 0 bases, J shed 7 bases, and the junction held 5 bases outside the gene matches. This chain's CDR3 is CASSQDRQGVGYTF. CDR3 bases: TGCGCCAGCAGCCAAGACCGACAGGGAGTTGGCTACACCTTC.

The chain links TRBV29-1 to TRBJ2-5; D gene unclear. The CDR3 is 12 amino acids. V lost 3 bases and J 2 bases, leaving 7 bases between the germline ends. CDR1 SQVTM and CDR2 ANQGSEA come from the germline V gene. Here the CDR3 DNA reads TGCAGCGTTGATAATACGCAAGAGACCCAGTACTTC. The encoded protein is CSVDNTQETQYF. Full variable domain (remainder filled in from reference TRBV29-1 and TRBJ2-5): SAVISQKPSRDICQRGTSLTIQCQVDSQVTMMFWYRQQPGQSLTLIATANQGSEATYESGFVIDKFPISRPNLTFSTLTVSNMSPEDSSIYLCSVDNTQETQYFGPGTRLLVL.

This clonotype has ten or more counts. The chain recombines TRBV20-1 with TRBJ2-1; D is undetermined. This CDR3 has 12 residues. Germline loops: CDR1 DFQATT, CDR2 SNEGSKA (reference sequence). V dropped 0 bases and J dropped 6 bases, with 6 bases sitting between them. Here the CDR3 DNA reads TGCAGTGCTAGAGAGGTCGTCAATGAGCAGTTCTTC. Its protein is CSAREVVNEQFF.

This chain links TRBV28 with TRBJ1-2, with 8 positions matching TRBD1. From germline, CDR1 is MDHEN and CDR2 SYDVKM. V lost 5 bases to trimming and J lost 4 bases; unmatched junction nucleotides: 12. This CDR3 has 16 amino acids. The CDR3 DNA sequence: TGTGCCAGCAGTCTCTTAGACAGGGGCGGTGGCTATGGCTACACCTTC. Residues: CASSLLDRGGGYGYTF.

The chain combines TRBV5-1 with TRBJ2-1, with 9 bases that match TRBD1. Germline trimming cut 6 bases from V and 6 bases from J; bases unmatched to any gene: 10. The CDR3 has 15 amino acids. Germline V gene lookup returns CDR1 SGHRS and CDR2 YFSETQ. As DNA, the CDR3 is TGCGCCAGCACCCCGGGACAGGGAGGAGGCAATGAGCAGTTCTTC. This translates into CASTPGQGGGNEQFF.

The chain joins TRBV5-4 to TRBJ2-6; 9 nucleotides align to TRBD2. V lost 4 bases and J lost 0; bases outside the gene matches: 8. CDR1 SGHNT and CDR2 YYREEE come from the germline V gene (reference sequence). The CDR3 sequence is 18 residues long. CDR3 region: CASSPGTSIHSGANVLTF. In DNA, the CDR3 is TGTGCCAGCAGCCCAGGGACTAGCATCCACTCTGGGGCCAACGTCCTGACTTTC.

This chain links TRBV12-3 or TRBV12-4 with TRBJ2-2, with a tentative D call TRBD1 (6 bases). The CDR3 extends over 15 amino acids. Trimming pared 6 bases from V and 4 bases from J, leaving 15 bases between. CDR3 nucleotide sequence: TGTGCCAGCAGCAACAGGGAGATGGCCACCGGGGAGCTGTTTTTT. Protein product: CASSNREMATGELFF.

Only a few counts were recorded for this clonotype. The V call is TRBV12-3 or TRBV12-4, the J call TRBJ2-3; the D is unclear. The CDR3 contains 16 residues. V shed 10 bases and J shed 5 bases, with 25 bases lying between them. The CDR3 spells CATSVGLYTGQDTQYF. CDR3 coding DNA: TGTGCCACCTCAGTTGGTCTTTACACCGGCCAAGATACGCAGTATTTT.

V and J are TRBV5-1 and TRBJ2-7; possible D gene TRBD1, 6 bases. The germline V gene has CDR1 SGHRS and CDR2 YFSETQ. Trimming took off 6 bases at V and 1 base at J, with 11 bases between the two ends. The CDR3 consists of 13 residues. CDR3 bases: TGCGCCAGCAAGGTGGACAGTTCCTACGAGCAGTACTTC. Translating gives CASKVDSSYEQYF.

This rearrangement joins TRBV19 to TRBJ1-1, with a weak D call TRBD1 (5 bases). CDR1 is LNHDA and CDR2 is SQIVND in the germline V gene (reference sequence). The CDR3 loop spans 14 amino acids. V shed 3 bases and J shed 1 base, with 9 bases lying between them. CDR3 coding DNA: TGTGCCAGTAGTATTGCACAGGCGAACACTGAAGCTTTCTTT. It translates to CASSIAQANTEAFF.

The DNA for the CDR3 is TGTGCCAGCTCAAACCGGGACAGGGCTCTGTTGGAGCAGTACTTC. It specifies CASSNRDRALLEQYF. The gene calls are TRBV18 and TRBJ2-7, with 9 bases that match TRBD1. Per germline, CDR1 KGHSH and CDR2 LQKENI. The length of the CDR3 is 15 residues. V was clipped by 5 bases and J by 7 bases; unmatched bases: 12.

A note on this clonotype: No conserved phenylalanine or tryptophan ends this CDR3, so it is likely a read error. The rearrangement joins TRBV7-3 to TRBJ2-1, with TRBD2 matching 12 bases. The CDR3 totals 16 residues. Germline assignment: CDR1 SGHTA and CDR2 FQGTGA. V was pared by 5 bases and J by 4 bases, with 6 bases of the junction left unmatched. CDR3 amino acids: CASSPTSGSPYNEQFS. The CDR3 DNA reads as TGTGCCAGCAGCCCGACTAGCGGGAGTCCATACAATGAGCAGTTCTCC.